This passage covers 27 T cell receptor beta chains from one sample sequenced in a study of radiation and T cells in renal cell carcinoma. Using immunoSEQ multiplex PCR, the repertoire was profiled, and TCRdb retains in-frame clones only, with some absent. The table includes 130,000 to 150,000 clones, roughly 90% detected once. Indicated time point: blood 4 weeks post-SBRT, at nephrectomy. As to treatment: 15 Gy SBRT to primary tumor, nephrectomy 4 weeks later. This specimen was blood, taken from a patient whose treatment included radiotherapy and nephrectomy. These receptor sequences come from a woman aged 45-65 years with renal cell carcinoma.

The rearrangement joins TRBV30 to TRBJ2-5; 8 bases map to TRBD2. In germline, CDR1 is GTSNPN, CDR2 SVGIG (reference sequence). The trim removed 2 bases at V and 9 bases at J, leaving 8 bases unmatched. The CDR3 sequence is 13 residues long. CDR3 region: CAWSTVGGGSQYF. CDR3 nucleotide sequence: TGTGCCTGGAGTACGGTGGGCGGGGGGTCCCAGTACTTC.

The count of this clone is one. V is TRBV10-1 and J is TRBJ2-3, with 7 nucleotides matching TRBD2. The germline CDR1 and CDR2 sequences are WNHNN and SYGVQD (reference sequence). V lost 3 bases, J lost 0 bases, and 3 bases stayed unmatched. This CDR3 has 15 amino acids. The chain's CDR3 is CASSDGSGSTDTQYF. The CDR3 nucleotides read TGCGCCAGCAGTGATGGTAGCGGGAGCACAGATACGCAGTATTTT.

The J gene is TRBJ2-3, the V gene TRBV5-1, with TRBD1 matching over 9 bases. Germline loops: CDR1 SGHRS, CDR2 YFSETQ. The J segment lost 0 bases and the V segment lost 4 bases, leaving 9 bases of the junction unmatched. This CDR3 is built from 17 residues. The CDR3 DNA is TGCGCCAGCAGCCTACAGGGGGCCGTATCGAGCACAGATACGCAGTATTTT. Encoded protein: CASSLQGAVSSTDTQYF.

The J gene is TRBJ2-1, the V gene TRBV2; D unclear. Germline CDR1 SNHLY, CDR2 FYNNEI. This CDR3 comprises 10 residues. The V end lost 8 bases, the J end lost 5 bases, and 4 bases lay between the germline ends. The CDR3, as DNA: TGTGCCAGCTTGCACAATGAGCAGTTCTTC. As protein: CASLHNEQFF.

The V gene is TRBV5-1, the J gene TRBJ2-3, with a tentative D call TRBD1 (6 bases). Germline-derived CDR1 and CDR2 are SGHRS and YFSETQ. V shed 3 bases and J shed 0 bases, with 11 bases lying between them. CDR3 length: 15 residues. CDR3 sequence: CASSSGTPSTDTQYF. The CDR3 DNA reads as TGCGCCAGCAGCTCCGGGACACCCAGCACAGATACGCAGTATTTT.

This clone was found a few times. The chain links TRBV9 to TRBJ1-1; 11 bases match TRBD1. The CDR3 is 15 residues long. Trimming cost V 4 bases and J 5 bases; bases outside gene matches: 7. CDR1 SGDLS and CDR2 YYNGEE come from the germline V gene. The CDR3 sequence: CASSPRTGGATEAFF. In nucleotides, the CDR3 is TGTGCCAGCAGCCCGAGGACAGGGGGCGCGACTGAAGCTTTCTTT.

The chain carries TRBV7-9 and TRBJ2-2; TRBD1 matches 7 bases. Germline CDR1 is SEHNR and CDR2 is FQNEAQ (reference sequence). V lost 3 bases and J lost 3; bases outside the gene matches: 7. This CDR3 comprises 16 residues. The CDR3 loop reads CASSFTTGRDTGELFF. The CDR3 region has the DNA TGTGCCAGCAGCTTTACGACAGGGCGTGACACCGGGGAGCTGTTTTTT.

The rearrangement joins TRBV5-1 to TRBJ1-5; D is ambiguous. Looked up from germline, CDR1 is SGHRS and CDR2 is YFSETQ. CDR3 length equals 13 residues. V lost 4 bases and J 8 bases, leaving 13 bases between the germline ends. CDR3 protein: CASSPGPAEPQHF. The CDR3 DNA follows: TGCGCCAGCAGCCCCGGGCCGGCCGAGCCCCAGCATTTT.

The chain combines TRBV21-1 with TRBJ1-1. TRBV21-1 is a pseudogene locus. The CDR3 is 14 amino acids. The CDR3 sequence is CASSKEEMNTEAFF. The DNA for the CDR3 is TGTGCCAGCAGCAAAGAGGAGATGAACACTGAAGCTTTCTTT.

The CDR3 DNA follows: TGTGCCAGCAGCCAAGATTCAGGGGGGAGTAGCACAGATACGCAGTATTTT. Translated: CASSQDSGGSSTDTQYF. The chain is built from TRBV14 and TRBJ2-3, with D possibly being TRBD1 (7 bases). Trimming shortened V by 0 bases and J by 0 bases, and 13 bases separated the two germline ends. CDR3 length: 17 amino acids. The V gene's germline CDR1 is SGHDN and CDR2 FVKESK.

The rearrangement joins TRBV18 to TRBJ2-7, with 7 bases identical to TRBD1. The length of the CDR3 is 15 residues. V was pared by 2 bases and J by 2 bases, with 6 bases of the junction left unmatched. The V gene's germline CDR1 is KGHSH and CDR2 LQKENI. This CDR3 reads CASSPNRGPTYEQYF. The CDR3, as DNA: TGTGCCAGCTCACCAAACAGGGGTCCTACCTACGAGCAGTACTTC.

V and J are TRBV10-3 and TRBJ1-1; no clear D gene. CDR3 length equals 13 residues. Germline V gives CDR1 ENHRY, CDR2 SYGVKD. Trimming took 4 bases from V and 0 from J, leaving 6 bases between them. The CDR3 sequence is CAISGTLNTEAFF. CDR3 DNA: TGTGCCATCAGTGGTACTCTGAACACTGAAGCTTTCTTT.

The chain employs TRBV5-1 and TRBJ2-5, with 9 bases fitting TRBD2. V was pared by 4 bases and J by 5 bases, with 12 bases of the junction left unmatched. This CDR3 region has 16 residues. The germline gives CDR1 SGHRS, CDR2 YFSETQ. The CDR3 coding sequence is TGCGCCAGCAGCCCAGAGGTGGCGGGAGGGCCGGAGACCCAGTACTTC. Translating it yields CASSPEVAGGPETQYF.

The V gene is TRBV6-5, the J gene TRBJ2-1; maybe TRBD2 (7 bases). Trimming cost V 4 bases and J 15 bases, with 16 bases left between them. The CDR3 covers 12 residues. Per the germline V gene, CDR1 is MNHEY and CDR2 is SVGAGI. CDR3 amino acids: CASSSVGGAGFF. The CDR3 DNA reads as TGTGCCAGCAGTTCCGTGGGGGGGGCCGGGTTCTTC.

The chain recombines TRBV4-3 with TRBJ2-1; 8 nucleotides align to TRBD2. The junction had 13 bases not matched to a gene; V was cut back by 4 bases and J by 8 bases. CDR1 and CDR2 (germline): LGHNA, YSLEER. CDR3 length equals 16 residues. The CDR3 DNA reads TGCGCCAGCAGCCCCCCCCTTAGGCGGGAGGCTGATGAGCAGTTCTTC. Its translation is CASSPPLRREADEQFF.

The chain joins TRBV6-1 to TRBJ2-3; 7 nucleotides match TRBD1. With 5 bases clipped from V and 2 bases from J, the junction kept 7 bases outside the gene matches. The CDR3 covers 15 residues. Germline values: CDR1 MNHNS, CDR2 SASEGT. The CDR3 DNA sequence: TGTGCCAGCAGTCGATACAGGGGAGTCACAGATACGCAGTATTTT. This gives the protein CASSRYRGVTDTQYF.

The CDR3 spells CASSPAGTTPYEQYF. CDR3 sequence (DNA): TGTGCCAGCAGCCCAGCGGGGACTACCCCCTACGAGCAGTACTTC. The genes are TRBV11-2 and TRBJ2-7; TRBD2 aligns across 7 bases. After removal of 5 bases from V and 2 bases from J, the junction contained 9 bases not matched to a gene. This CDR3 comprises 15 residues. In germline, CDR1 is SGHAT, CDR2 FQNNGV.

A single count supports this clone. The CDR3 nucleotides read TGCGCCAGCAGCTACGACCGAGTGAAAGAGACCCAGTACTTC. It specifies CASSYDRVKETQYF. The gene calls are TRBV5-1 and TRBJ2-5; D gene uncertain. The germline CDR1 and CDR2 sequences are SGHRS and YFSETQ. CDR3 length: 14 residues. V was pared by 3 bases and J by 3 bases, with 12 bases between.

The chain uses TRBV14 and TRBJ2-7; TRBD1 agrees at 7 bases. The germline V gene encodes CDR1 SGHDN and CDR2 FVKESK. This CDR3 comprises 14 residues. Losses at the gene ends were 4 bases for V and 12 bases for J; bases not matched to a gene: 15. The CDR3 region has the DNA TGTGCCAGCAGCCCCCTCTCCTATTCCGACAGGGCGTACTTC. Protein sequence: CASSPLSYSDRAYF.

This rearrangement joins TRBV9 to TRBJ2-1; D not certain. Between the trimmed V and J ends, which lost 4 bases and 3 bases, there was a span of 5 bases. Germline V gene data show CDR1 as SGDLS and CDR2 as YYNGEE. CDR3 length equals 12 residues. CDR3 DNA: TGTGCCAGCAGCCCTGGCTACAATGAGCAGTTCTTC. Its translation: CASSPGYNEQFF.

This clone was observed a single time. The rearrangement joins TRBV25-1 to TRBJ1-1; tentative D call: TRBD1 (5 bases). Trimming removed 8 bases from V and 0 bases from J, with 7 bases in between. The CDR3 runs to 12 residues. CDR1 and CDR2 (germline): MGHDK, SYGVNS. The DNA of the CDR3 is TGTGCCAGCGCGACAGTGAACACTGAAGCTTTCTTT. This encodes CASATVNTEAFF.

This chain joins TRBV9 and TRBJ1-1; D might be TRBD1 (5 bases). CDR3 length equals 15 residues. Germline V gene data show CDR1 as SGDLS and CDR2 as YYNGEE. Trimming cost V 4 bases and J 5 bases, with 18 bases left between them. In DNA form, the CDR3 reads TGTGCCAGCAGCCCACGACAGACCCCGGGGACTGAAGCTTTCTTT. Protein sequence: CASSPRQTPGTEAFF.

The J gene is TRBJ2-3, the V gene TRBV19, with D maybe TRBD2 (6 bases). Germline V gene lookup returns CDR1 LNHDA and CDR2 SQIVND (reference sequence). The CDR3 is made up of 13 amino acids. Trimming cost V 6 bases and J 2 bases, with 9 bases left between them. In DNA, the CDR3 is TGTGCCAGTAGACGGGGGACCACAGATACGCAGTATTTT. This codes for CASRRGTTDTQYF.

A single count supports this clone. The J gene is TRBJ1-1, the V gene TRBV6-1, with TRBD1 matching 7 bases. The CDR3 has 13 amino acids. Trimming took 2 bases from V and 7 from J; bases not matched to a gene: 4. Germline loops: CDR1 MNHNS, CDR2 SASEGT. Here the CDR3 DNA reads TGTGCCAGCAGTGAACGTGGGGACAGTGAAGCTTTCTTT. Translated, it gives CASSERGDSEAFF.

The chain joins TRBV27 to TRBJ2-3, with D possibly being TRBD1 or TRBD2 (5 bases each). With 4 bases removed from V and 1 base from J, the gap between germline ends came to 24 bases. The CDR3 runs 19 residues. Germline lookup yields CDR1 MNHEY and CDR2 SMNVEV (reference sequence). Here the CDR3 DNA reads TGTGCCAGCAGTTACTCCCGGGACCCAAAACAGCTCGGCACAGATACGCAGTATTTT. It specifies CASSYSRDPKQLGTDTQYF.

This rearrangement joins TRBV14 to TRBJ1-2; D is perhaps TRBD1 (6 bases). This CDR3 comprises 13 residues. Germline V gene sequence: CDR1 SGHDN, CDR2 FVKESK. V dropped 4 bases and J dropped 8 bases, with 14 bases sitting between them. The CDR3 bases are TGTGCCAGCAGCCGCTCGGGGGCTCGGGGCTACACCTTC. This translates into CASSRSGARGYTF.

The J gene is TRBJ1-2, the V gene TRBV28; weak D call: TRBD1 (5 bases). Germline V gene lookup returns CDR1 MDHEN and CDR2 SYDVKM. This CDR3 has 12 residues. V gave up 6 bases and J gave up 4 bases, with 9 bases separating them. This CDR3 reads CASRRDAYGYTF. The CDR3 DNA is TGTGCCAGCAGAAGGGACGCCTATGGCTACACCTTC.